Below are 22 T cell receptor beta chains sequenced from a single sample in a study of control samples from healthy donors and cancer patients. Some clones are missing from TCRdb's copy, which holds only in-frame ones; the method was immunoSEQ multiplex PCR. The profile shows 75,000 or so clones, about 92% of them singletons. The sample was PBMCs. The receptors stem from a man in his sixties with colorectal cancer.

This chain uses TRBV28 with TRBJ2-7; D is ambiguous. The CDR3 runs 13 residues. Trimming took 5 bases from V and 9 from J, leaving 17 bases between them. Germline V CDR1 and CDR2: MDHEN, SYDVKM. CDR3 nucleotides: TGTGCCAGCAGTCTTGAGACCCCTGGTGGGCAGTACTTC. This encodes CASSLETPGGQYF.

V and J are TRBV18 and TRBJ2-3, with D perhaps matching TRBD1 (5 bases). Between the trimmed V and J ends, which lost 2 bases and 6 bases, there was a span of 9 bases. The CDR3 sequence is 13 residues long. Germline V lookup: CDR1 KGHSH, CDR2 LQKENI. The CDR3 here is CASSPSQGDTQYF. The CDR3, as DNA: TGTGCCAGCTCACCATCTCAGGGTGATACGCAGTATTTT.

J is TRBJ2-7 and V is TRBV24-1; D possibly matches TRBD1 or TRBD2 (6 bases each). V was cut by 3 bases and J by 9 bases, with 14 bases left in between. Germline-derived CDR1 and CDR2 are KGHDR and SFDVKD. The length of the CDR3 is 13 residues. The CDR3 bases are TGTGCCACCAGTGATGGCGCCAGGGGAGGGCAGTACTTC. The encoded protein is CATSDGARGGQYF.

The chain couples TRBV4-3 to TRBJ1-2, with 8 bases identical to TRBD1. Germline CDR1 and CDR2: LGHNA and YSLEER. J was trimmed by 1 base and V by 0 bases; bases with no gene match: 4. The CDR3 covers 16 residues. DNA for the CDR3: TGCGCCAGCAGCCAAGATGGGACAGGAAATAACTATGGCTACACCTTC. This codes for CASSQDGTGNNYGYTF.

V gene TRBV2 combines with J gene TRBJ2-7; no clear D gene. There are 11 residues in the CDR3. Trimming removed 10 bases from V and 2 bases from J, with 9 bases in between. Germline V CDR1 and CDR2: SNHLY, FYNNEI. CDR3 loop: CATALTYEQYF. For the CDR3, the DNA is TGTGCCACCGCCTTGACCTACGAGCAGTACTTC.

The rearrangement joins TRBV5-6 to TRBJ2-7; 8 positions agree with TRBD1. Germline V gene data show CDR1 as SGHDT and CDR2 as YYEEEE. V lost 0 bases and J lost 5; bases outside the gene matches: 1. This CDR3 spans 13 amino acids. CDR3: CASSLVQGDEQYF. The DNA for the CDR3 is TGTGCCAGCAGCTTGGTACAGGGGGACGAGCAGTACTTC.

The V and J genes are TRBV6-5 and TRBJ2-2; maybe TRBD1 (5 bases). Trimming left V 0 bases short and J 3 bases short, with 5 bases between. The germline V gene has CDR1 MNHEY and CDR2 SVGAGI. This CDR3 region has 14 residues. The chain's CDR3 is CASSYSGDTGELFF. DNA of the CDR3: TGTGCCAGCAGTTACTCAGGGGACACCGGGGAGCTGTTTTTT.

This clone was seen more than once but under ten times. The same CDR3 also results from other DNA sequences found in this sample. The rearrangement links TRBV7-9 to TRBJ1-2, with D tentatively TRBD1 (6 bases). CDR3 size: 13 residues. V lost 5 bases and J 8 bases, leaving 15 bases between the germline ends. The germline V gene encodes CDR1 SEHNR and CDR2 FQNEAQ (reference sequence). The CDR3 protein is CASSRVARGGYTF. The CDR3, as DNA: TGTGCCAGCAGCCGGGTGGCGAGGGGGGGCTACACCTTC. Variable domain in full (rest from reference TRBV7-9 and TRBJ1-2): DTGVSQNPRHKITKRGQNVTFRCDPISEHNRLYWYRQTLGQGPEFLTYFQNEAQLEKSRLLSDRFSAERPKGSFSTLEIQRTEQGDSAMYLCASSRVARGGYTFGSGTRLTVV.

V gene TRBV2 combines with J gene TRBJ2-5; no definite D call. Trimming shortened V by 4 bases and J by 0 bases, and 9 bases separated the two germline ends. Looked up from germline, CDR1 is SNHLY and CDR2 is FYNNEI. CDR3 length: 14 residues. Here the CDR3 reads CASSVWENQETQYF. The CDR3 nucleotides are TGTGCCAGCAGTGTCTGGGAAAACCAAGAGACCCAGTACTTC.

This chain links TRBV28 with TRBJ1-6; D may be TRBD1 (5 bases). The CDR3 covers 15 residues. Per germline, CDR1 MDHEN and CDR2 SYDVKM. The germline V and J ends were trimmed by 5 bases and 6 bases, with 14 bases remaining between them. The CDR3 spells CASSTPGQINSPLHF. The DNA for the CDR3 is TGTGCCAGCAGTACCCCGGGGCAGATTAATTCACCCCTCCACTTT. Filled out from reference TRBV28 and TRBJ1-6, the complete variable domain reads DVKVTQSSRYLVKRTGEKVFLECVQDMDHENMFWYRQDPGLGLRLIYFSYDVKMKEKGDIPEGYSVSREKKERFSLILESASTNQTSMYLCASSTPGQINSPLHFGNGTRLTVT.

V gene TRBV9 combines with J gene TRBJ2-3; possibly TRBD1 for D (6 bases). This CDR3 comprises 15 residues. Germline V CDR1 and CDR2: SGDLS, YYNGEE. V was shortened by 0 bases and J by 4 bases, with 12 bases between the two germline ends. The CDR3 DNA is TGTGCCAGCAGCGTAGGGCAGGGGATTGCAGATACGCAGTATTTT. Its protein is CASSVGQGIADTQYF.

The chain joins TRBV7-8 to TRBJ2-7; 9 bases map to TRBD1. After removal of 5 bases from V and 3 bases from J, the junction contained 17 bases not matched to a gene. This CDR3 has 18 residues. Germline CDR1 reads SGHVS; CDR2 reads FQNEAQ. The chain's CDR3 is CASSLRDDGTGSFYEQYF. In nucleotides, the CDR3 is TGTGCCAGCAGCCTCAGGGACGATGGGACAGGGTCTTTCTACGAGCAGTACTTC.

This sequence joins TRBV11-2 and TRBJ2-2; perhaps D is TRBD1 or TRBD2 (6 bases each). Germline V gene data show CDR1 as SGHAT and CDR2 as FQNNGV. The V and J ends lost 7 bases and 3 bases respectively, with 15 bases between them. The CDR3 has 15 residues. This CDR3 reads CASTFGGADTGELFF. CDR3 nucleotides: TGTGCCAGCACCTTCGGGGGCGCGGACACCGGGGAGCTGTTTTTT.

The chain combines TRBV15 with TRBJ1-1, with D tentatively TRBD1 (5 bases). Deletions cut 1 base from V and 6 bases from J, with 15 bases between. CDR1 is LNHNV and CDR2 is YYDKDF in the germline V gene (reference sequence). The CDR3 consists of 15 residues. The CDR3 protein is CATSRGYGGYAEAFF. CDR3 nucleotide sequence: TGTGCCACCAGCAGAGGATATGGGGGGTACGCTGAAGCTTTCTTT.

The J gene is TRBJ1-6, the V gene TRBV4-1, with D perhaps TRBD1 (6 bases). Germline V gene data show CDR1 as MGHRA and CDR2 as YSYEKL. The CDR3 loop spans 15 amino acids. Trimming left V 4 bases short and J 1 base short, with 8 bases between. CDR3 sequence reads: CASSPTGSYNSPLHF. Here the CDR3 DNA reads TGCGCCAGCAGCCCCACAGGGTCCTATAATTCACCCCTCCACTTT.

The rearrangement joins TRBV7-9 to TRBJ1-4, with TRBD1 as a possible D gene (5 bases). V gave up 5 bases and J gave up 4 bases, with 17 bases separating them. This CDR3 is built from 16 residues. Germline lookup yields CDR1 SEHNR and CDR2 FQNEAQ (reference sequence). CDR3 in amino acids: CASSQTGLQGNEKLFF. The CDR3 DNA sequence: TGTGCCAGCAGCCAAACGGGACTCCAGGGTAATGAAAAACTGTTTTTT.

The chain uses TRBV7-6 and TRBJ2-5; 13 bases agree with TRBD2. Trimming cost V 5 bases and J 2 bases; bases outside gene matches: 11. The CDR3 length is 18 residues. Germline V gene data show CDR1 as SGHVS and CDR2 as FNYEAQ. CDR3 DNA: TGTGCCAGCAGCCCCCGGGGACTAGCGGGGAACTGGCAAGAGACCCAGTACTTC. This gives the protein CASSPRGLAGNWQETQYF.

The chain links TRBV7-9 to TRBJ1-4; 7 nucleotides line up with TRBD1. V trimming: 5 bases; J trimming: 3 bases; junction bases outside the gene matches: 3. CDR1 SEHNR and CDR2 FQNEAQ come from the germline V gene (reference sequence). The CDR3 contains 14 residues. The CDR3 sequence: CASSRDSSNEKLFF. CDR3 DNA: TGTGCCAGCAGCCGGGACAGCTCTAATGAAAAACTGTTTTTT. Combining the CDR3 with reference TRBV7-9 and TRBJ1-4 gives the whole variable domain DTGVSQNPRHKITKRGQNVTFRCDPISEHNRLYWYRQTLGQGPEFLTYFQNEAQLEKSRLLSDRFSAERPKGSFSTLEIQRTEQGDSAMYLCASSRDSSNEKLFFGSGTQLSVL.

This clone occurred once. The rearrangement links TRBV5-8 to TRBJ2-3; 15 bases fit TRBD2. The CDR3 contains 16 residues. Germline CDR1 is SGHTS and CDR2 is YDEGEE. The J segment lost 6 bases and the V segment lost 4 bases, leaving 6 bases of the junction unmatched. CDR3 nucleotide sequence: TGTGCCAGCAGCATCGGGACTAGCGGGGGGCCCGATACGCAGTATTTT. Its protein is CASSIGTSGGPDTQYF.

The chain uses TRBV6-5 and TRBJ2-3, with D perhaps matching TRBD2 (6 bases). V dropped 7 bases and J dropped 6 bases, with 11 bases sitting between them. The CDR3 runs to 12 residues. Germline V lookup: CDR1 MNHEY, CDR2 SVGAGI. CDR3 sequence (DNA): TGTGCCAGCATGCGGGAAGAGGATACGCAGTATTTT. This encodes CASMREEDTQYF.

This clone appeared a single time. CDR3 protein: CASTQRRGETGELFF. The DNA of the CDR3 is TGTGCCAGCACCCAGCGGAGGGGGGAGACCGGGGAGCTGTTTTTT. V is TRBV11-2 and J is TRBJ2-2; perhaps D is TRBD1 or TRBD2 (6 bases each). Trimming took 7 bases from V and 5 from J, leaving 17 bases between them. This CDR3 spans 15 amino acids. The germline V gene encodes CDR1 SGHAT and CDR2 FQNNGV. The full variable domain, rest sourced from reference TRBV11-2 and TRBJ2-2, is EAGVAQSPRYKIIEKRQSVAFWCNPISGHATLYWYQQILGQGPKLLIQFQNNGVVDDSQLPKDRFSAERLKGVDSTLKIQPAKLEDSAVYLCASTQRRGETGELFFGEGSRLTVL.

There are many counts of this clone. The CDR3 sequence: CATGFSGNTIYF. The DNA of the CDR3 is TGTGCGACAGGGTTCTCTGGAAACACCATATATTTT. The rearrangement uses TRBV19 and TRBJ1-3; 7 bases are a match to TRBD1. Germline lookup yields CDR1 LNHDA and CDR2 SQIVND (reference sequence). This CDR3 has 12 residues.